Presented here are 8 T cell receptor beta chains from one specimen sequenced in a study of cytomegalovirus exposure and HLA in healthy donors. The repertoire was sequenced with immunoSEQ multiplex PCR; TCRdb's copy has only in-frame clones and lacks some. The repertoire holds around 150,000 clones, with 89% as singletons. The sequenced material came from PBMCs. The receptor source for this set is a woman under 30 in good health and CMV-seropositive.

DNA of the CDR3: TGTGCCAGCAGCAGACTAGCGGGAGGAGTCTTTGAGCAGTTCTTC. It is translated as CASSRLAGGVFEQFF. The chain couples TRBV5-4 to TRBJ2-1, with 13 bases that match TRBD2. V lost 4 bases to trimming and J lost 9 bases; unmatched junction nucleotides: 7. This CDR3 is built from 15 residues. Germline V gene data show CDR1 as SGHNT and CDR2 as YYREEE (reference sequence).

The chain couples TRBV19 to TRBJ1-2; D unclear. CDR1 and CDR2 (germline): LNHDA, SQIVND (reference sequence). Trimming stripped 5 bases from V and 6 bases from J, with 13 bases between. CDR3 size: 13 residues. CDR3 coding DNA: TGTGCCAGTAGTGTCCAGGCCGTGGATGGCTACACCTTC. Its protein is CASSVQAVDGYTF.

The chain is built from TRBV19 and TRBJ1-2, with D perhaps TRBD1 (5 bases). Germline V gene lookup returns CDR1 LNHDA and CDR2 SQIVND (reference sequence). Trimming cost V 7 bases and J 5 bases, with 14 bases left between them. CDR3 size: 13 residues. CDR3: CASTPLGGYGYTF. The CDR3 nucleotides read TGTGCCAGTACCCCCCTGGGGGGTTATGGCTACACCTTC.

The CDR3 DNA reads as TGTGCCAGCAGCCGGACTAGCGGGAGCACCTACGAGCAGTACTTC. Translating it yields CASSRTSGSTYEQYF. The V gene is TRBV5-4, the J gene TRBJ2-7; 13 positions match TRBD2. Germline CDR1 and CDR2: SGHNT and YYREEE (reference sequence). The CDR3 has 15 amino acids. The ends lost 4 bases at V and 2 bases at J; junction bases unmatched: 3. The full variable domain, rest sourced from reference TRBV5-4 and TRBJ2-7, is ETGVTQSPTHLIKTRGQQVTLRCSSQSGHNTVSWYQQALGQGPQFIFQYYREEENGRGNFPPRFSGLQFPNYSSELNVNALELDDSALYLCASSRTSGSTYEQYFGPGTRLTVT.

CDR3 protein: CASSLFGSGEETQYF. CDR3 nucleotide sequence: TGTGCCAGCAGCTTATTTGGGAGCGGGGAGGAGACCCAGTACTTC. The chain has TRBV11-2 and TRBJ2-5; 7 bases map to TRBD2. With 2 bases clipped from V and 5 bases from J, the junction kept 8 bases outside the gene matches. Germline values: CDR1 SGHAT, CDR2 FQNNGV. This CDR3 region has 15 residues.

This sequence joins TRBV4-3 and TRBJ2-2; possibly TRBD2 for D (7 bases). CDR3 length equals 16 residues. V shed 3 bases and J shed 4 bases, with 15 bases lying between them. Germline-derived CDR1 and CDR2 are LGHNA and YSLEER. The CDR3 spells CASSQVGGPPTGELFF. Written as DNA, the CDR3 is TGCGCCAGCAGCCAGGTCGGGGGGCCTCCCACCGGGGAGCTGTTTTTT.

The chain has TRBV7-9 and TRBJ1-5, with unresolved D. Trimming shortened V by 5 bases and J by 2 bases, and 10 bases separated the two germline ends. CDR1 is SEHNR and CDR2 is FQNEAQ in the germline V gene (reference sequence). This CDR3 comprises 14 residues. CDR3 in DNA: TGTGCCAGCAGCCGCGTCGGGGGCAATCAGCCCCAGCATTTT. Translated, it gives CASSRVGGNQPQHF.

V gene TRBV5-6 combines with J gene TRBJ1-2; maybe TRBD1 (5 bases). This CDR3 has 16 amino acids. V was shortened by 1 base and J by 5 bases, with 18 bases between the two germline ends. The germline V gene encodes CDR1 SGHDT and CDR2 YYEEEE. Written as DNA, the CDR3 is TGTGCCAGCAGCTTGAGCCCGGTTGGGGCGGGGTATGGCTACACCTTC. Amino acids: CASSLSPVGAGYGYTF.